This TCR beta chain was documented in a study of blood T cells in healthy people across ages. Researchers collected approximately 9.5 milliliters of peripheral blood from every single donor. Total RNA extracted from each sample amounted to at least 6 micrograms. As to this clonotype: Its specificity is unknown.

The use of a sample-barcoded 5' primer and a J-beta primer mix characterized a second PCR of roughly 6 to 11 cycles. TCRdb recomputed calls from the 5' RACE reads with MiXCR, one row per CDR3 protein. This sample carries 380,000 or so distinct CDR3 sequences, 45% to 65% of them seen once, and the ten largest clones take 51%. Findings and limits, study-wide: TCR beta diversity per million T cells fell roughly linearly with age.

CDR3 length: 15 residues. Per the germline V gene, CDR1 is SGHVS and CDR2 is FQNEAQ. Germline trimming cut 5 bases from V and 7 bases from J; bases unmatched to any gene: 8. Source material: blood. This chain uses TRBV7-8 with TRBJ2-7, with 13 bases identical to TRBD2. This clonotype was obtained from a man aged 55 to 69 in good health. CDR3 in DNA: TGTGCCAGCAGCGTCGCGGGACTAGCGGGGAATGAGCAGTACTTC. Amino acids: CASSVAGLAGNEQYF.